Below, 25 T cell receptor beta chains from the same sample are listed, as sequenced in a study of shared clonotypes between healthy human individuals. The protocol was immunoSEQ multiplex PCR, while the TCRdb copy is restricted to in-frame clones and leaves out a portion. The data contain some 2,000,000 clones, 90% to 95% of them singletons. The sample consisted of naive CD4+ T cells sorted from blood. Stated subset: CD45RA+ positively selected. The receptors come from a man between 18 and 35 years old in good health.

V usage is TRBV28 and J usage is TRBJ2-7; 9 bases are shared with TRBD2. Looked up from germline, CDR1 is MDHEN and CDR2 is SYDVKM. This CDR3 has 20 residues. V dropped 3 bases and J dropped 4; count of bases not matched to a gene: 22. CDR3 sequence: CASSFDAGTSKSGWSYEQYF. Here the CDR3 DNA reads TGTGCCAGCAGTTTCGACGCCGGGACTAGCAAGAGCGGTTGGTCTTACGAGCAGTACTTC.

V and J are TRBV23-1 and TRBJ2-7; D remains unclear. TRBV23-1 is noted as an ORF with a role that remains uncertain. This CDR3 comprises 13 residues. The CDR3 sequence is CTLGSYPYYEQYF. The CDR3 DNA reads TGCACCCTCGGATCATACCCCTACTACGAGCAGTACTTC.

V and J are TRBV27 and TRBJ2-2, with 11 positions matching TRBD1. The CDR3 covers 14 residues. V shed 8 bases, J shed 6 bases, and the junction held 5 bases outside the gene matches. Germline V CDR1 and CDR2: MNHEY, SMNVEV (reference sequence). The CDR3 spells CASPPGQGAGELFF. The CDR3, as DNA: TGTGCCAGCCCTCCGGGACAGGGGGCCGGGGAGCTGTTTTTT.

The chain recombines TRBV7-9 with TRBJ2-1; 7 nucleotides match TRBD2. The CDR3 length is 16 residues. Germline V gene sequence: CDR1 SEHNR, CDR2 FQNEAQ (reference sequence). V dropped 5 bases and J dropped 9; count of bases not matched to a gene: 16. CDR3 DNA: TGTGCCAGCAGCCCCCCGGGTCCATCGGGGGGAAGTGAGCAGTTCTTC. Its protein product is CASSPPGPSGGSEQFF.

The V and J genes are TRBV30 and TRBJ1-2; D not resolved. CDR1 is GTSNPN, CDR2 SVGIG, per germline (reference sequence). This CDR3 contains 14 residues. The germline V and J ends were trimmed by 0 bases and 8 bases, with 16 bases remaining between them. The CDR3 nucleotides are TGTGCCTGGAGTGTACCGGGCAGTACAAGGGGCTACACCTTC. Protein product: CAWSVPGSTRGYTF.

CDR3 nucleotide sequence: TGTGCCAGCAGTACTTTTGGGGGCCTCTCCTACGAGCAGTACTTC. This translates into CASSTFGGLSYEQYF. This chain connects TRBV6-5 to TRBJ2-7, with a tentative D call TRBD1 (6 bases). From germline, CDR1 is MNHEY and CDR2 SVGAGI. The CDR3 runs to 15 residues. V gave up 5 bases and J gave up 0 bases, with 14 bases separating them.

The CDR3 DNA reads as TGTGCCAGCAGCCCCAGCGGGAGCGGGCACGAGCAGTACTTC. This gives the protein CASSPSGSGHEQYF. The chain uses TRBV28 and TRBJ2-7; 8 bases fit TRBD2. CDR1 is MDHEN, CDR2 SYDVKM, per germline. There are 14 residues in the CDR3. V lost 6 bases, J lost 5 bases, and 9 bases stayed unmatched.

This chain uses TRBV6-6 with TRBJ1-1, with TRBD1 matching 7 bases. The trim removed 2 bases at V and 4 bases at J, leaving 7 bases unmatched. Germline assignment: CDR1 MNHNY and CDR2 SVGAGI (reference sequence). The CDR3 covers 15 residues. CDR3 loop: CASSYQDTGATEAFF. The DNA for the CDR3 is TGTGCCAGCAGTTACCAAGACACAGGGGCCACTGAAGCTTTCTTT.

The rearrangement uses TRBV28 and TRBJ2-7, with TRBD1 matching over 8 bases. Unmatched junction bases numbered 6, after V lost 5 bases and J lost 3 bases. Germline V CDR1 and CDR2: MDHEN, SYDVKM. There are 14 residues in the CDR3. The DNA for the CDR3 is TGTGCCAGCAGTGCGACAGGGGAGGTCTACGAGCAGTACTTC. This gives the protein CASSATGEVYEQYF.

The chain links TRBV10-3 to TRBJ1-2, with a weak D call TRBD1 (6 bases). CDR3 length equals 15 residues. V lost 3 bases and J 0 bases, leaving 11 bases between the germline ends. The germline V gene encodes CDR1 ENHRY and CDR2 SYGVKD. The CDR3 DNA is TGTGCCATCAGTGAACGGACAGCAACTAACTATGGCTACACCTTC. The encoded protein is CAISERTATNYGYTF.

J is TRBJ2-7 and V is TRBV5-1; 7 bases are shared with TRBD1. Germline CDR1 reads SGHRS; CDR2 reads YFSETQ. J was trimmed by 3 bases and V by 4 bases; bases with no gene match: 10. The CDR3 length is 15 residues. The CDR3 nucleotides read TGCGCCAGCAGCCGATCCGGGACAGTAATCTACGAGCAGTACTTC. It codes for CASSRSGTVIYEQYF.

The rearrangement links TRBV9 to TRBJ2-1; 13 bases align to TRBD2. J gave up 1 base and V 5 bases, and 3 bases lay outside the gene matches. CDR3 size: 16 residues. Germline CDR1 reads SGDLS; CDR2 reads YYNGEE. CDR3 protein: CASSPTSGRSYNEQFF. DNA for the CDR3: TGTGCCAGCAGTCCGACTAGCGGGAGGTCCTACAATGAGCAGTTCTTC.

V gene TRBV4-1 combines with J gene TRBJ2-3; 13 positions match TRBD2. Germline trimming cut 1 base from V and 6 bases from J; bases unmatched to any gene: 7. CDR1 is MGHRA, CDR2 YSYEKL, per germline. The CDR3 length is 17 residues. CDR3 region: CASSQGSLAGGFDTQYF. DNA of the CDR3: TGCGCCAGCAGCCAAGGATCACTAGCGGGGGGGTTTGATACGCAGTATTTT.

The genes are TRBV7-9 and TRBJ2-1, with TRBD2 matching over 11 bases. Germline lookup yields CDR1 SEHNR and CDR2 FQNEAQ (reference sequence). Unmatched junction bases numbered 6, after V lost 9 bases and J lost 8 bases. This CDR3 has 13 residues. The CDR3 loop reads CARDSGRDHEQFF. In DNA form, the CDR3 reads TGTGCCAGGGATAGCGGGAGGGACCATGAGCAGTTCTTC.

The rearrangement links TRBV10-3 to TRBJ1-4; tentatively, D is TRBD1 (6 bases). Germline assignment: CDR1 ENHRY and CDR2 SYGVKD. The V end lost 3 bases, the J end lost 16 bases, and 15 bases lay between the germline ends. CDR3 length equals 12 residues. The CDR3 DNA is TGTGCCATCAGTGATATCGGACAGCCGGGGTTTTTT. Protein: CAISDIGQPGFF.

CDR3 sequence: CASSLAAGATDTQYF. CDR3 DNA: TGCGCCAGCAGCTTGGCCGCGGGGGCCACAGATACGCAGTATTTT. The chain uses TRBV5-1 and TRBJ2-3; D may be TRBD2 (7 bases). V lost 0 bases and J lost 2, with 10 bases in between. Germline V gene data show CDR1 as SGHRS and CDR2 as YFSETQ. CDR3 size: 15 residues.

CDR3 sequence (DNA): TGTGCCAGCAGTGAAGCGTTGGCCAAAGGGGTGGCTGAAGCTTTCTTT. Amino acids: CASSEALAKGVAEAFF. The chain couples TRBV2 to TRBJ1-1; possible D gene TRBD1, 5 bases. Looked up from germline, CDR1 is SNHLY and CDR2 is FYNNEI. CDR3 length: 16 amino acids. Between the trimmed V and J ends, which lost 0 bases and 6 bases, there was a span of 17 bases.

This clone was detected only once. V gene TRBV4-3 combines with J gene TRBJ1-4; 10 bases map to TRBD1. CDR3 length: 14 residues. V dropped 1 base and J dropped 7; count of bases not matched to a gene: 0. Germline loops: CDR1 LGHNA, CDR2 YSLEER. The CDR3 DNA reads as TGCGCCAGCAGCCAAGGGGACAGGGGTGAAAAACTGTTTTTT. Its translation: CASSQGDRGEKLFF.

V usage is TRBV7-9 and J usage is TRBJ1-5; D might be TRBD1 (5 bases). Trimming removed 4 bases from V and 7 bases from J, with 11 bases in between. The V gene's germline CDR1 is SEHNR and CDR2 FQNEAQ (reference sequence). The CDR3 contains 13 residues. CDR3 nucleotide sequence: TGTGCCAGCAGCTCATCTGGGGCCCAGCCCCAGCATTTT. It translates to CASSSSGAQPQHF.

This chain joins TRBV5-5 and TRBJ2-7, with D possibly being TRBD1 (6 bases). The CDR3 covers 15 residues. The germline gives CDR1 SGHKS, CDR2 YYEKEE (reference sequence). Trimming left V 0 bases short and J 0 bases short, with 10 bases between. The DNA for the CDR3 is TGTGCCAGCAGCTTGGCCACAGGGACCTCCTACGAGCAGTACTTC. Translating gives CASSLATGTSYEQYF. The whole variable domain, remainder taken from reference TRBV5-5 and TRBJ2-7, is DAGVTQSPTHLIKTRGQQVTLRCSPISGHKSVSWYQQVLGQGPQFIFQYYEKEERGRGNFPDRFSARQFPNYSSELNVNALLLGDSALYLCASSLATGTSYEQYFGPGTRLTVT.

The V call is TRBV19, the J call TRBJ1-2; 7 bases map to TRBD1. This CDR3 spans 13 amino acids. Germline CDR1 and CDR2: LNHDA and SQIVND (reference sequence). J lost 3 bases, V lost 7 bases, and 5 bases had no gene match. The CDR3 region has the DNA TGTGCCAGTACCCCGACAGGGTACTATGGCTACACCTTC. It is translated as CASTPTGYYGYTF.

This rearrangement joins TRBV6-1 to TRBJ1-5; D gene unclear. The CDR3 is made up of 13 amino acids. CDR1 is MNHNS and CDR2 is SASEGT in the germline V gene. The germline V and J ends were trimmed by 5 bases and 3 bases, with 8 bases remaining between them. The CDR3 nucleotides are TGTGCCAGCAGTATAGACACCAATCAGCCCCAGCATTTT. Translation: CASSIDTNQPQHF.

The V gene is TRBV5-4, the J gene TRBJ2-2; 7 positions match TRBD2. The CDR3 length is 18 residues. CDR1 is SGHNT, CDR2 YYREEE, per germline (reference sequence). The V gene end was trimmed by 4 bases and the J gene end by 0 bases; junction bases not matched to a gene: 12. CDR3 region: CASSHGGNFPANTGELFF. Written as DNA, the CDR3 is TGTGCCAGCAGCCACGGGGGGAACTTCCCGGCGAACACCGGGGAGCTGTTTTTT. The full variable domain, its missing parts supplied by reference TRBV5-4 and TRBJ2-2, is ETGVTQSPTHLIKTRGQQVTLRCSSQSGHNTVSWYQQALGQGPQFIFQYYREEENGRGNFPPRFSGLQFPNYSSELNVNALELDDSALYLCASSHGGNFPANTGELFFGEGSRLTVL.

This clone was counted at least ten times. The chain couples TRBV30 to TRBJ2-7; tentative D call: TRBD2 (6 bases). V was cut by 2 bases and J by 6 bases, with 17 bases left in between. The V gene's germline CDR1 is GTSNPN and CDR2 SVGIG (reference sequence). The CDR3 runs to 14 residues. CDR3 in amino acids: CAWSLGTLGLEQYF. The CDR3 DNA reads as TGTGCCTGGAGTCTCGGGACTCTGGGGCTCGAGCAGTACTTC. Based on the CDR3 plus reference TRBV30 and TRBJ2-7, the full variable domain is SQTIHQWPATLVQPVGSPLSLECTVEGTSNPNLYWYRQAAGRGLQLLFYSVGIGQISSEVPQNLSASRPQDRQFILSSKKLLLSDSGFYLCAWSLGTLGLEQYFGPGTRLTVT.

V and J are TRBV7-2 and TRBJ1-4; the D gene is possibly TRBD1 (6 bases). V shed 5 bases and J shed 4 bases, with 14 bases lying between them. Per the germline V gene, CDR1 is SGHTA and CDR2 is FQGNSA. The CDR3 extends over 15 amino acids. This CDR3 is CASSPPGHYNEKLFF. CDR3 DNA sequence: TGTGCCAGCAGCCCACCGGGACATTATAATGAAAAACTGTTTTTT. Combining the CDR3 with reference TRBV7-2 and TRBJ1-4 gives the whole variable domain GAGVSQSPSNKVTEKGKDVELRCDPISGHTALYWYRQSLGQGLEFLIYFQGNSAPDKSGLPSDRFSAERTGGSVSTLTIQRTQQEDSAVYLCASSPPGHYNEKLFFGSGTQLSVL.